This note documents a single TCR beta chain sequence. This sample was included in a study of blood T cell repertoires in COVID-19. The CDR3 has 15 residues. V was clipped by 6 bases and J by 7 bases; unmatched bases: 10. The germline CDR1 and CDR2 sequences are SGHTA and FQGTGA. Method: immunoSEQ multiplex PCR; TCRdb's copy keeps in-frame clones and lacks some. The sample lists under 250,000 clones; around nine tenths were seen once. The genes are TRBV7-3 and TRBJ1-3; 9 bases align to TRBD1. The sequenced sample was peripheral blood. This TCR was recovered from a man aged 60 to 69 with COVID-19, enrolled during active disease. CDR3: CASSPTGGKGNTIYF. The CDR3 DNA follows: TGTGCCAGCAGTCCAACAGGGGGCAAGGGGAACACCATATATTTT.